Shown below are 5 T cell receptor beta chains from a single sample sequenced in a study of cytomegalovirus exposure and HLA in healthy donors. The PCR used 60 Vbeta and 13 Jbeta primers. Clones were read by immunoSEQ multiplex PCR, and TCRdb kept only the in-frame ones, dropping some. The data hold under 200,000 clones, with 75% to 85% observed a single time. The sample consisted of PBMCs. The receptor source for this set is a woman aged 45-59 years in good health and CMV-seronegative.

This clone came up once. The J gene is TRBJ1-5, the V gene TRBV28, with D hard to call. The CDR3 sequence is 15 residues long. The germline CDR1 and CDR2 sequences are MDHEN and SYDVKM. Trimming removed 5 bases at V and 2 bases at J, with 13 bases between. CDR3 nucleotides: TGTGCCAGCAGTCCTCTCGGGGATGGCAATCAGCCCCAGCATTTT. Its protein is CASSPLGDGNQPQHF.

The chain has TRBV7-2 and TRBJ2-3; D not resolved. Germline CDR1 reads SGHTA; CDR2 reads FQGNSA. The CDR3 sequence is 13 residues long. Between the trimmed V and J ends, which lost 2 bases and 4 bases, there was a span of 7 bases. Written as DNA, the CDR3 is TGTGCCAGCAGCTTATCAATGTCAGATACGCAGTATTTT. It yields the protein CASSLSMSDTQYF.

This clone occurred a few times. The chain is built from TRBV10-3 and TRBJ1-5; tentatively, D is TRBD1 (5 bases). The CDR3 contains 13 residues. V lost 3 bases and J lost 8, with 11 bases in between. Germline CDR1 reads ENHRY; CDR2 reads SYGVKD. The CDR3 here is CAISDRPGEPQHF. CDR3 in DNA: TGTGCCATCAGTGACCGGCCGGGGGAGCCCCAGCATTTT.

The chain uses TRBV7-2 and TRBJ2-7; D perhaps matches TRBD1 (6 bases). From germline, CDR1 is SGHTA and CDR2 FQGNSA. Deletions cut 3 bases from V and 5 bases from J, with 14 bases between. The CDR3 runs 14 residues. The CDR3 nucleotides read TGTGCCAGCAGCTTTTCGACAGGAACCAACGAGCAGTACTTC. Amino acid sequence: CASSFSTGTNEQYF.

J is TRBJ2-7 and V is TRBV10-2, with a possible D match to TRBD1 (6 bases). Trimming took off 3 bases at V and 10 bases at J, with 13 bases between the two ends. Per germline, CDR1 WSHSY and CDR2 SAAADI. The CDR3 totals 12 residues. The CDR3 DNA reads TGCGCCAGCAGTGAAGTTGGGGGCCCACAGTACTTC. This sequence encodes CASSEVGGPQYF.